This T cell receptor beta chain was recorded in a study of T cell clonotyping in hematopoietic cell transplantation (dated by TCRdb to the early 2020s). Regarding the research as a whole: Recipient samples taken before transplant were obtained following cytoreduction. Recruitment of patients was conducted between late 2015 and January 2017, and follow-up was continued until late 2020 or death. The study collected 110 to 150 blood samples from under 45 consecutive transplant recipients and their related donors. Study-wide findings and limitations: After transplant, TCR diversity in recipients dropped, and pathologically expanded clonotypes climbed progressively between day 30 and day 180. Broader posttransplant TCR repertoire diversity was predicted by donor and pretransplant recipient Inverse Simpson Index values. The sample size was limited, and CD4 and CD8 repertoire contributions could not be separated because cells were not sorted. Overlap with donor repertoires was found for only a small fraction of recipient repertoires, with over 95% found to appear de novo at the given depth.

Read against the paper, the sample's time point label means: recipient sample about 28 days before transplant, after cytoreduction. Blood from recipients was drawn roughly 28 days before transplant, then again at days 30, 100 and 180 after transplant. Nuclei Lysis Solution was used to extract genomic DNA from fresh or cryopreserved unfractionated peripheral blood mononuclear cells. Comment on this clone: No cognate antigen has been identified for it. No base quality information exists; no much larger clone differs at one position.

The CDR3, cysteine through phenylalanine, is 14 amino acids long. The DNA shown is the 42-base CDR3, in frame from base 1. CDR1 MNHNS and CDR2 SASEGT were looked up in the germline V gene. V loses 3 bases, J loses 3 bases, and the germline ends lie 6 bases apart. The immunoSEQ assay, a bias-controlled multiplex PCR using V- and J-specific primers, was used to amplify TCR beta CDR3 regions from genomic DNA. In a second PCR step, the CDR3 amplicons were tagged with a proprietary barcode plus Illumina adapter sequences. An Illumina MiSeq instrument was used for sequencing of the CDR3 libraries. The authors' analysis ran thus. Export and quality control were performed with immunoSEQ Analyzer 3.0, and downstream analyses were performed with R Bioconductor and Immunarch. Only productive rearrangements in the normalized downsampled data set were used to calculate repertoire metrics. In the normalized cohort, clonotypes with more than 5 templates were defined as pathologically expanded. The Inverse Simpson Index served as the measure of repertoire diversity. The non-normalized data set was used for CMV-specificity analyses so that all clonotypes could be captured. In its TCRdb copy, this immuneACCESS table keeps in-frame sequences only and misses some clones. Where compared with another copy, unresolved V genes explain less than half of these, and the others have no known cause. That table supplies the V and J calls and clone size; D and trimming were determined from the DNA. The sample data list about 19,000 clones, and around 77% of these were observed just once. The ten largest account for less than 20% of the sample.

The receptor comes from a man aged 55 to 70 with acute myeloid leukemia. Some clones in this sample may be carry-over from other donors' samples. The V gene is TRBV6-1 and the J gene is TRBJ1-6, with no confidently assigned D gene. This specimen consisted of peripheral blood mononuclear cells, obtained before stem cell transplant. The DNA is as follows: TGTGCCAGCAGTGACAGTATCTATAATTCACCCCTCCACTTT. Translated, this is CASSDSIYNSPLHF.